This T cell receptor (beta chain) originates from a study of blood T cells in healthy people across ages. Study context: About one barcoded beta molecule per two T cells came from capture by template switching.

Germline lookup yields CDR1 LGHDT and CDR2 YNNKEL (reference sequence). CDR3 length: 15 residues. Between the trimmed V and J ends, which lost 0 bases and 9 bases, there was a span of 12 bases. Study observations and caveats: When set beside aged donors, long-lived donors presented more naive CD4+ cells and higher diversity.

Roughly 10 milliliters of peripheral blood were drawn from each donor into EDTA-treated tubes. Together with a sample-barcoded 5' primer, a J-beta primer mix was included in a second PCR lasting about 7 to 12 cycles. The template-switch adaptor was a 5' adaptor with 12 random nucleotides. It tagged each cDNA molecule. TCRdb re-called the 5' RACE reads through MiXCR, storing one row per CDR3 protein. The sample holds 1,800,000 or so distinct CDR3 sequences; around 40% are singletons and the top ten take more than 20%. Note on this clonotype: Its cognate antigen is unknown.

The rearrangement uses TRBV3-1 and TRBJ1-6, with D unresolved. Material: blood. This clonotype was sampled from a human donor in good health. The CDR3 coding sequence is TGTGCCAGCAGCCAAGATAATCAGCTTGGTTCACCCCTCCACTTT. Translation: CASSQDNQLGSPLHF.